These T cell receptor beta chains were read from a single sample in a study of vaccination and CD4 T cells after COVID-19. No cognate antigen is known for these TCRs. MiXCR was run by TCRdb on the PCR reads, yielding one entry per CDR3 protein. This sample yields about 13,000 distinct CDR3 sequences, of which around 38% are seen a single time; more than 7.5% belongs to the top ten. Sequenced material: CD4+ T cells from blood, cultured in vitro. These receptors all stem from a human donor who had recovered from COVID-19. Both conserved end residues are trimmed from each CDR3. The D gene is left open where the match is weak.

j_gene | d_gene | v_gene | CDR3aa
TRBJ1-5 | . | TRBV6-2/TRBV6-3 | ASSYGAGNQPQH
TRBJ1-5 | . | TRBV30 | AWSKGRGNQPQH
TRBJ1-1 | . | TRBV5-1 | ASSLIRETEAF
TRBJ2-1 | . | TRBV7-2 | ASSLAFQGGIYNEQF
TRBJ1-3 | . | TRBV6-5 | ASSYGQARSGNTIY
TRBJ2-2 | TRBD1 | TRBV28 | ASSLFSGTGSTGELF
TRBJ1-2 | TRBD1 | TRBV11-2 | ASSPPGQIYT
TRBJ1-2 | . | TRBV20-1 | SARVLRGDYGYT
TRBJ2-3 | . | TRBV9 | ASSVSGKPDTQY
TRBJ1-2 | . | TRBV30 | ACPPGDYYGYT
TRBJ2-3 | . | TRBV20-1 | SASPPFGLDSTDTQY
TRBJ2-5 | . | TRBV27 | ASRVGMVGQETQY
TRBJ2-3 | . | TRBV6-1 | ASRRDRTDTQY
TRBJ2-5 | . | TRBV20-1 | SASTGALGETQY
TRBJ1-5 | TRBD1 | TRBV20-1 | SANIGTGVAQPQH
TRBJ2-3 | . | TRBV7-2 | ASSLGGAGADTQY
TRBJ1-1 | . | TRBV6-2/TRBV6-3 | ATNDRYGVEAF
TRBJ1-1 | TRBD1 | TRBV7-3 | ASSPGQGYTEAF
TRBJ2-3 | . | TRBV7-3 | ASSSGPSRNTDTQY
TRBJ2-3 | TRBD2 | TRBV20-1 | SAGASSGPLDTQY
TRBJ1-2 | . | TRBV20-1 | SARTASGYGYT
TRBJ2-2 | TRBD2 | TRBV20-1 | SAGTSGGAHTGELF
TRBJ1-1 | . | TRBV20-1 | SARGQYMNTEAF